This TCR beta chain is from a study of OX40 agonist ivuxolimab in advanced cancers. TCRdb keeps only in-frame clones here, not all; method: immunoSEQ multiplex PCR. The sample yields roughly 35,000 clones, about 86% seen once. The CDR3 is 14 amino acids. The germline V gene has CDR1 LNHNV and CDR2 YYDKDF (reference sequence). V was clipped by 2 bases and J by 6 bases; unmatched bases: 5. The chain carries TRBV15 and TRBJ2-3, with 7 bases that match TRBD2. The specimen was CD4+ or CD8+ T cells sorted from blood, collected in a trial of the OX40 agonist ivuxolimab. This clonotype originated in an adult with an advanced solid tumor such as melanoma, head and neck, liver or kidney cancer. This CDR3 is CATSRPAGYDTQYF. DNA for the CDR3: TGTGCCACCAGCAGACCAGCGGGGTATGATACGCAGTATTTT.